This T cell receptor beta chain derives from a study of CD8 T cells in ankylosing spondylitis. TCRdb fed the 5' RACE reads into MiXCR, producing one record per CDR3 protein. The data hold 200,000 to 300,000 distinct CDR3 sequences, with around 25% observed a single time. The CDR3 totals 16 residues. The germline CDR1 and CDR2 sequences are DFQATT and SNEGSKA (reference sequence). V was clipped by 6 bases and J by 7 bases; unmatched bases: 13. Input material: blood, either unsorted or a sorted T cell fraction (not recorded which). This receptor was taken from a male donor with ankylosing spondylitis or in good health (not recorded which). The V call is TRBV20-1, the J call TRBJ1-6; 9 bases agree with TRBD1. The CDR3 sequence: CSAEGTTGGSNSPLHF. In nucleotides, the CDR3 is TGCAGTGCGGAAGGTACTACAGGGGGCTCCAATTCACCCCTCCACTTT.